Shown below are 14 T cell receptor beta chains from a single sample sequenced in a study of graft-versus-host responses after intestinal transplantation. Only in-frame clones appear in the TCRdb table, and some are missing; sequencing was by immunoSEQ multiplex PCR. The sample shows 9,500 to 12,000 clones, 90% to 95% of them seen only once. The sample's time point: postoperative day 105 after intestinal transplantation (dayNNNN = postoperative day). Specimen: PBMCs, collected 105 days after intestinal transplantation. These receptors all come from a human patient who received an intestinal transplant, so some T cells may come from the graft donor.

The chain carries TRBV2 and TRBJ2-7; the D gene could be TRBD1 or TRBD2 (6 bases each). The CDR3 has 15 residues. V was pared by 0 bases and J by 6 bases, with 15 bases between. Germline V gives CDR1 SNHLY, CDR2 FYNNEI. The CDR3 DNA is TGTGCCAGCAGTGAAGCGGGGGGCCTGTGGGCCGAGCAGTACTTC. Translating gives CASSEAGGLWAEQYF.

The chain has TRBV10-2 and TRBJ1-1; the D is unclear. CDR3 length equals 17 residues. Per germline, CDR1 WSHSY and CDR2 SAAADI. With 0 bases removed from V and 0 bases from J, the gap between germline ends came to 14 bases. The CDR3 DNA is TGCGCCAGCAGTGAGTCAGCTTGGGTGGAAATGAACACTGAAGCTTTCTTT. Its translation is CASSESAWVEMNTEAFF.

The V and J genes are TRBV11-2 and TRBJ2-5, with D perhaps matching TRBD2 (6 bases). The CDR3 totals 15 residues. V was trimmed by 5 bases and J by 5 bases, leaving 18 bases between them. Looked up from germline, CDR1 is SGHAT and CDR2 is FQNNGV. The chain's CDR3 is CASSLDGGGLETQYF. The CDR3 nucleotides are TGTGCCAGCAGCCTGGATGGAGGAGGGCTGGAGACCCAGTACTTC.

The J gene is TRBJ2-7, the V gene TRBV11-2; D is possibly TRBD2 (6 bases). The ends were cut back, 3 bases at V and 5 bases at J, with 14 bases in the middle. This CDR3 region has 14 residues. Germline V gene sequence: CDR1 SGHAT, CDR2 FQNNGV. The CDR3 region is CASSFEAGYDEQYF. As DNA, the CDR3 is TGTGCCAGCAGCTTCGAGGCGGGGTATGACGAGCAGTACTTC.

The chain combines TRBV20-1 with TRBJ1-1; weak D call: TRBD1 (5 bases). The CDR3 runs to 11 residues. Germline V gene data show CDR1 as DFQATT and CDR2 as SNEGSKA (reference sequence). The V end lost 8 bases, the J end lost 4 bases, and 11 bases lay between the germline ends. The CDR3 sequence is CSPLGGTEAFF. As DNA, the CDR3 is TGCAGTCCCTTGGGGGGCACTGAAGCTTTCTTT.

The chain is built from TRBV20-1 and TRBJ1-2, with D perhaps TRBD1 (6 bases). Germline CDR1 is DFQATT and CDR2 is SNEGSKA (reference sequence). The CDR3 runs to 11 residues. The V gene lost 6 bases and the J gene lost 10 bases, with 15 bases spanning the gap. CDR3: CSATYRDHYTF. DNA of the CDR3: TGCAGTGCAACATACAGGGACCACTACACCTTC.

The genes are TRBV14 and TRBJ1-1; no firm D call. Germline values: CDR1 SGHDN, CDR2 FVKESK. Trimming shortened V by 3 bases and J by 0 bases, and 8 bases separated the two germline ends. This CDR3 has 14 residues. CDR3: CASSHSGMNTEAFF. The CDR3 DNA follows: TGTGCCAGCAGCCATTCCGGAATGAACACTGAAGCTTTCTTT.

This clone was picked up one time. The chain uses TRBV30 and TRBJ1-5; D ambiguous. This CDR3 spans 16 amino acids. V lost 0 bases, J lost 0 bases, and 12 bases lay in between. Germline CDR1 and CDR2: GTSNPN and SVGIG (reference sequence). The CDR3 loop reads CAWSVTRENSNQPQHF. DNA of the CDR3: TGTGCCTGGAGTGTAACCCGCGAGAATAGCAATCAGCCCCAGCATTTT.

The genes are TRBV6-1 and TRBJ1-2, with a weak D call TRBD1 (6 bases). CDR3 length equals 16 residues. V dropped 3 bases and J dropped 3 bases, with 17 bases sitting between them. Per the germline V gene, CDR1 is MNHNS and CDR2 is SASEGT. The CDR3 spells CASSETNRVFYYGYTF. DNA for the CDR3: TGTGCCAGCAGTGAGACCAACAGGGTGTTTTACTATGGCTACACCTTC.

The V and J genes are TRBV9 and TRBJ2-7; 8 bases match TRBD1. The CDR3 loop spans 16 amino acids. J gave up 6 bases and V 0 bases, and 11 bases lay outside the gene matches. Germline CDR1 reads SGDLS; CDR2 reads YYNGEE. As DNA, the CDR3 is TGTGCCAGCAGCGTAGGAGGACAGGGCAAAATGGGCGAGCAGTACTTC. Amino acid sequence: CASSVGGQGKMGEQYF.

This rearrangement joins TRBV11-2 to TRBJ2-2; D unclear. From germline, CDR1 is SGHAT and CDR2 FQNNGV. This CDR3 comprises 15 residues. V gave up 2 bases and J gave up 4 bases, with 11 bases separating them. The CDR3 loop reads CASSLFFRSTGELFF. The DNA of the CDR3 is TGTGCCAGCAGCTTATTTTTTCGGAGCACCGGGGAGCTGTTTTTT.

The chain has TRBV6-1 and TRBJ2-1; the D is unclear. This CDR3 contains 14 residues. Germline values: CDR1 MNHNS, CDR2 SASEGT. V was shortened by 1 base and J by 3 bases, with 7 bases between the two germline ends. CDR3 nucleotides: TGTGCCAGCAGTGAAGACCACCACTACAATGAGCAGTTCTTC. Translation gives CASSEDHHYNEQFF.

V is TRBV27 and J is TRBJ2-7; 7 bases map to TRBD1. Germline V gives CDR1 MNHEY, CDR2 SMNVEV (reference sequence). The J segment lost 3 bases and the V segment lost 5 bases, leaving 16 bases of the junction unmatched. There are 17 residues in the CDR3. CDR3 region: CASSPTTWGQPSYEQYF. The CDR3 DNA sequence: TGTGCCAGCAGTCCAACTACCTGGGGACAGCCAAGCTACGAGCAGTACTTC.

The genes are TRBV2 and TRBJ1-4; no definite D call. This CDR3 contains 14 residues. Germline-derived CDR1 and CDR2 are SNHLY and FYNNEI. Trimming pared 5 bases from V and 2 bases from J, leaving 9 bases between. The CDR3 nucleotides read TGTGCCAGCAGTCCGGACTGGACTAATGAAAAACTGTTTTTT. Translated, it gives CASSPDWTNEKLFF.